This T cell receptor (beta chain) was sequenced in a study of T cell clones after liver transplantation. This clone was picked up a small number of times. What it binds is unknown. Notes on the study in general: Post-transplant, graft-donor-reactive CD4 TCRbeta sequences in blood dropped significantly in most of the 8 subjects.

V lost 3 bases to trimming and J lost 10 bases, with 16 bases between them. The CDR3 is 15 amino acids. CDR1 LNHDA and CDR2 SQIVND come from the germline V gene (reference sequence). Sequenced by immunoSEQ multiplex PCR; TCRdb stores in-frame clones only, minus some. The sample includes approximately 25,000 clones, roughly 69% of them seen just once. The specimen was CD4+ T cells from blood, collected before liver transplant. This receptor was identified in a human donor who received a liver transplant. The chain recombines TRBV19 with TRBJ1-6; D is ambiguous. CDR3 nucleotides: TGTGCCAGTAGTATTGAGTGGCGCCCGGGGTCACCCCTCCACTTT. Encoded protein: CASSIEWRPGSPLHF.